Sequencing of this T cell receptor (beta chain) was carried out in a study of lymphopenia after photon versus proton radiotherapy (dated by TCRdb to about 2019). Broadly, across the study: The study compared the immunological effects of photon versus proton radiation therapy in patients with gastrointestinal tumors who developed high-grade lymphopenia. The goal of the study was to describe how the two radiation modalities differ in their effects on the immune system. The approximately 20 patients in the cohort had gastrointestinal tumors, were treated with either photon or proton therapy, and subsequently developed lymphopenia. The paper as a whole reports these results and caveats: During treatment, patients who received photon therapy lost naive T cells and TCR diversity and gained effector/memory populations, whereas patients who received proton therapy remained relatively stable. Across the cohort, a larger post-nadir drop in TCR diversity was inversely correlated with overall survival time among patients who died. After the lymphocyte count nadir, photon-treated repertoires showed oligoclonal expansion, especially of CD8+ Temra cells, which drove the drop in diversity. The survival association was assessed only in patients who died, and better survival with proton therapy was presented by the authors as a possibility rather than a demonstrated result.

Based on the germline V gene, the CDR1 and CDR2 sequences are MGHDK and SYGVNS. Between the V and J ends, shortened by 6 bases and 1 base respectively, the junction contains 12 bases. From cysteine to phenylalanine, the CDR3 is 14 amino acids long. Only the CDR3 portion is preserved as DNA: 42 bases, with reading frame beginning at the first base. Library method: the immunoSEQ multiplex PCR assay. T cell repertoires were profiled by deep sequencing of rearranged TCR beta loci, alongside multiparametric flow cytometry. As stored in TCRdb, this immuneACCESS dataset retains in-frame rearrangements with V and J assigned. A fraction of the clones does not appear; measured against another copy, unresolved V genes explain less than half of the discrepancy, and the remainder lacks a known reason. The sample has about 160,000 clones on record, approximately 91% of them singletons. The top ten clones comprise around 4.6% of the sample.

As to this clone: Its specific antigen is unknown. Base qualities are missing; no much larger clone stands one base away.

This chain joins TRBV25-1 to TRBJ1-1, with TRBD1 perhaps the D gene, on 6 matching bases. The sequencing used peripheral blood, collected from a patient treated with photon-based radiotherapy. The clonotype comes from a man in his forties or fifties with gastric cancer. This receptor carries the CDR3 CASRKGGSNTEAFF. The DNA is as follows: TGTGCCAGCAGAAAGGGGGGTTCGAACACTGAAGCTTTCTTT.